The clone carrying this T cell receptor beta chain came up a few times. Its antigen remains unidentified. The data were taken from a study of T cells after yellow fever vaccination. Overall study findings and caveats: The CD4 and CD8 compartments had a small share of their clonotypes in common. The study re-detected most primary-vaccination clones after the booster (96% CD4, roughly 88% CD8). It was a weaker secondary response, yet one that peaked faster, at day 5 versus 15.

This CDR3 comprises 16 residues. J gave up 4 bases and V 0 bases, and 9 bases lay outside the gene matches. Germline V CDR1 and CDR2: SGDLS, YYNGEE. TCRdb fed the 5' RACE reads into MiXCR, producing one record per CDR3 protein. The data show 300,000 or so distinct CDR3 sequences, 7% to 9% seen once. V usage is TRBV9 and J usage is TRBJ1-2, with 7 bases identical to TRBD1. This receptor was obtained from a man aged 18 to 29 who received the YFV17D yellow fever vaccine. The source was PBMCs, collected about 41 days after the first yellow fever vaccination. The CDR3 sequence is CASSVGRRGRVYGYTF. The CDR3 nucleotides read TGTGCCAGCAGCGTAGGACGGAGGGGGCGAGTCTATGGCTACACCTTC.